The text below deals with one TCR beta chain. This sample includes further DNA sequences coding for the same CDR3. Clones were sequenced by immunoSEQ multiplex PCR, and TCRdb holds only the in-frame ones, with some missing. The table records approximately 260,000 clones, roughly 80% of them present only once. The data derive from a study of blood T cell repertoires in COVID-19. Sequencing input: PBMCs or T cells enriched from blood (not recorded which). The clonotype was recovered from a man aged 50 to 60 who had recovered from COVID-19.

The chain's CDR3 is CSVGEDTQYF. The CDR3 DNA follows: TGCAGCGTGGGAGAGGATACGCAGTATTTT. The V gene is TRBV29-1, the J gene TRBJ2-3; weak D call: TRBD2 (5 bases). The CDR3 consists of 10 residues. Looked up from germline, CDR1 is SQVTM and CDR2 is ANQGSEA. V was cut by 6 bases and J by 6 bases, with 7 bases left in between.